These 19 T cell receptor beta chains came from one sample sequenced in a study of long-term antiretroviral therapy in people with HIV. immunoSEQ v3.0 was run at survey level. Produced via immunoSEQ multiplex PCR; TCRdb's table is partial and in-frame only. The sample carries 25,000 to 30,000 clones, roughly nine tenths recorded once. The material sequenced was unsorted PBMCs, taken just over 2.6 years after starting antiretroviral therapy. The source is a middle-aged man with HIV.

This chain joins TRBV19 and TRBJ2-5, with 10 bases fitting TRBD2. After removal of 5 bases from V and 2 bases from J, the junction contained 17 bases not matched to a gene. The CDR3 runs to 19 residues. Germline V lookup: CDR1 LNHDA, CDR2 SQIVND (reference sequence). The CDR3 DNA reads TGTGCCAGTAGTTCGATAGCGGGGGGACTATCACACCTACAAGAGACCCAGTACTTC. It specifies CASSSIAGGLSHLQETQYF.

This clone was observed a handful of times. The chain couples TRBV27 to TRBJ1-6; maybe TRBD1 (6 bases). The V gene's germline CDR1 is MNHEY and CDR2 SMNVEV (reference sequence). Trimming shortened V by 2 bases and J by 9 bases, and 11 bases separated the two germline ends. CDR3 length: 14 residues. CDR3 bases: TGTGCCAGCAGTTTACCGACAGGTCTTTCACCCCTCCACTTT. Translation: CASSLPTGLSPLHF.

CDR3 protein: CASSLGDWPTGELFF. The CDR3 nucleotides read TGTGCCAGCAGCTTAGGGGACTGGCCCACCGGGGAGCTGTTTTTT. V gene TRBV7-9 combines with J gene TRBJ2-2; D possibly corresponds to TRBD2 (6 bases). The CDR3 covers 15 residues. V lost 1 base, J lost 4 bases, and 10 bases lay in between. Germline V CDR1 and CDR2: SEHNR, FQNEAQ (reference sequence).

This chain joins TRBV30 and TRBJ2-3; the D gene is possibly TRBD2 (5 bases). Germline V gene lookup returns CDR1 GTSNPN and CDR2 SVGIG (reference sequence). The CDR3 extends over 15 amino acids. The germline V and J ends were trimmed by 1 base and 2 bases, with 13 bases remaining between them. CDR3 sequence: CAWSAGRGSTDTQYF. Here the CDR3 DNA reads TGTGCCTGGAGTGCTGGACGGGGTTCCACAGATACGCAGTATTTT. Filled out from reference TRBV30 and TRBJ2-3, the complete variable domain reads SQTIHQWPATLVQPVGSPLSLECTVEGTSNPNLYWYRQAAGRGLQLLFYSVGIGQISSEVPQNLSASRPQDRQFILSSKKLLLSDSGFYLCAWSAGRGSTDTQYFGPGTRLTVL.

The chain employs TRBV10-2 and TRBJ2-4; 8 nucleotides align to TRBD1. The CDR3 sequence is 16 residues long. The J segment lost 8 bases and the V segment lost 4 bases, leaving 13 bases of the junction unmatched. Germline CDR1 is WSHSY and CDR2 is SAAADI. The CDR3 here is CASSVPGTGGQHIQYF. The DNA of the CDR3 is TGCGCCAGCAGTGTCCCCGGGACAGGAGGACAGCACATTCAGTACTTC.

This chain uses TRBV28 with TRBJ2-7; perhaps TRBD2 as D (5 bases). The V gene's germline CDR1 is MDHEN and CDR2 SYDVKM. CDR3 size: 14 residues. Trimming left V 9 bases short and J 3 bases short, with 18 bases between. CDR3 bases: TGTGCCAGTAAATACTCACCGGGAAACTACGAGCAGTACTTC. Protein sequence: CASKYSPGNYEQYF.

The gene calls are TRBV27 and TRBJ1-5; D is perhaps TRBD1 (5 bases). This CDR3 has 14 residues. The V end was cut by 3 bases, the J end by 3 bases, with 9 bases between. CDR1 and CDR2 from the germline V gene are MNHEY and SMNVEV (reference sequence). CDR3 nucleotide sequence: TGTGCCAGCAGTTTTGGACAATACAATCAGCCCCAGCATTTT. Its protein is CASSFGQYNQPQHF.

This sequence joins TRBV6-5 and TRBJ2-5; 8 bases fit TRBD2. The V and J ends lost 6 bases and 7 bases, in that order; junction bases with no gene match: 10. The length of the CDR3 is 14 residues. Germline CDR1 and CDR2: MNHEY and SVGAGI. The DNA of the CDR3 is TGTGCCAGCAGGGGTAGCGGGGCCCGGGGGACCCAGTACTTC. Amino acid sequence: CASRGSGARGTQYF.

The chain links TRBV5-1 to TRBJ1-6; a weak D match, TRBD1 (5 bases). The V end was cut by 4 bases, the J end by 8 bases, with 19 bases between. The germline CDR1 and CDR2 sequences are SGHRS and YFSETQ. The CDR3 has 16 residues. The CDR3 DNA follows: TGCGCCAGCAGCCATAAATTTGGGGCGCGGGATTCACCCCTCCACTTT. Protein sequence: CASSHKFGARDSPLHF. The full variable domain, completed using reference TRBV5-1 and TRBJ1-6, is KAGVTQTPRYLIKTRGQQVTLSCSPISGHRSVSWYQQTPGQGLQFLFEYFSETQRNKGNFPGRFSGRQFSNSRSEMNVSTLELGDSALYLCASSHKFGARDSPLHFGNGTRLTVT.

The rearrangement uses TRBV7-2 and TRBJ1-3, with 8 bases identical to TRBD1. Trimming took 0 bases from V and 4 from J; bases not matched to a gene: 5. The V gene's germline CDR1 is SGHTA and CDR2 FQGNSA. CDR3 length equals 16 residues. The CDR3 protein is CASSLAQGAGGNTIYF. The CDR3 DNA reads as TGTGCCAGCAGCTTAGCGCAGGGGGCGGGAGGAAACACCATATATTTT.

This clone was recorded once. The CDR3 sequence is CASSQSGQGLTEAFF. The CDR3 coding sequence is TGTGCCAGCAGCCAGTCGGGGCAGGGGTTGACTGAAGCTTTCTTT. The chain combines TRBV7-2 with TRBJ1-1, with D possibly being TRBD1 (6 bases). The V gene's germline CDR1 is SGHTA and CDR2 FQGNSA. The CDR3 extends over 15 amino acids. The ends were cut back, 5 bases at V and 5 bases at J, with 18 bases in the middle.

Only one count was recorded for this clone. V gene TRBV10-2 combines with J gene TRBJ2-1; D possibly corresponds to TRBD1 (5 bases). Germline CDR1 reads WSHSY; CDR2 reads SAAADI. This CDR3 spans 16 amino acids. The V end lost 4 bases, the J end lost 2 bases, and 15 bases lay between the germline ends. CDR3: CASSVRVDRPYNEQFF. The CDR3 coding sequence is TGCGCCAGCAGTGTGAGAGTCGACAGACCCTACAATGAGCAGTTCTTC.

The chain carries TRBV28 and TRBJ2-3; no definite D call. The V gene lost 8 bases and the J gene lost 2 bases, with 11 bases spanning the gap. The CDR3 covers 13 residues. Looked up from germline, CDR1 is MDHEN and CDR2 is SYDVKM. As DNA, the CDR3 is TGTGCCAGCTCTCAAGGGCTCACAGATACGCAGTATTTT. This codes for CASSQGLTDTQYF. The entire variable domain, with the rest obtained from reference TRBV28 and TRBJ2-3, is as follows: DVKVTQSSRYLVKRTGEKVFLECVQDMDHENMFWYRQDPGLGLRLIYFSYDVKMKEKGDIPEGYSVSREKKERFSLILESASTNQTSMYLCASSQGLTDTQYFGPGTRLTVL.

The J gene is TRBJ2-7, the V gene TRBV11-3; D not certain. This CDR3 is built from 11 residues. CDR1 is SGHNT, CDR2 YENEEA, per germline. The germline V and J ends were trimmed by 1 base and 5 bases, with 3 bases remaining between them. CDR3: CASSLVHEQYF. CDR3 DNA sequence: TGTGCCAGCAGCTTAGTGCACGAGCAGTACTTC.

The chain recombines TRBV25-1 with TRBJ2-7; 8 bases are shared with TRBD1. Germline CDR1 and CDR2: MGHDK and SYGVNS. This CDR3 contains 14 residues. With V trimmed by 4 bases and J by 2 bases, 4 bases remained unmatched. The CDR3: CASSGQGATYEQYF. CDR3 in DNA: TGTGCCAGCAGTGGTCAGGGGGCTACCTACGAGCAGTACTTC.

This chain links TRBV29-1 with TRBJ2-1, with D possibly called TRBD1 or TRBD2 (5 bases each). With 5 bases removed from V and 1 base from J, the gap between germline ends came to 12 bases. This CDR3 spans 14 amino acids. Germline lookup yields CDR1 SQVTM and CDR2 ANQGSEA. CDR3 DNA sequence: TGCAGCGTTTCTGGTGGGGGTTCCTACAATGAGCAGTTCTTC. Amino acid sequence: CSVSGGGSYNEQFF.

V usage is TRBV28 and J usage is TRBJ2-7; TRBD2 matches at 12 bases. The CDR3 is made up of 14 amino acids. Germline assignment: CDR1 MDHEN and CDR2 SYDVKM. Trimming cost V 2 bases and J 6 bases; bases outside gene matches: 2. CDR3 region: CASSLELAGGEQYF. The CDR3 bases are TGTGCCAGCAGTTTAGAACTAGCGGGGGGCGAGCAGTACTTC.

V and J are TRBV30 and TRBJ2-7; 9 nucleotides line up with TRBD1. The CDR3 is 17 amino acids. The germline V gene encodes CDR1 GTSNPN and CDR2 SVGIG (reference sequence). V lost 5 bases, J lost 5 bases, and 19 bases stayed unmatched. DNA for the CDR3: TGTGCCTGGTCGTCGGGGACCGGGACAGGGACTTCTGACGAGCAGTACTTC. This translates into CAWSSGTGTGTSDEQYF.

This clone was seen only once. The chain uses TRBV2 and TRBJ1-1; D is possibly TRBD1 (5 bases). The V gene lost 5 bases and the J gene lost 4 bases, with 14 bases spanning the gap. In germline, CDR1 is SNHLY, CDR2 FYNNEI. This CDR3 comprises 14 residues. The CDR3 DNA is TGTGCCAGCAGTTCGGGACTGTTGGGCACTGAAGCTTTCTTT. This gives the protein CASSSGLLGTEAFF. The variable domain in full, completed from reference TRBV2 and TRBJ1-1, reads EPEVTQTPSHQVTQMGQEVILRCVPISNHLYFYWYRQILGQKVEFLVSFYNNEISEKSEIFDDQFSVERPDGSNFTLKIRSTKLEDSAMYFCASSSGLLGTEAFFGQGTRLTVV.